A few counts support the clone carrying this T cell receptor beta chain. The protocol was immunoSEQ multiplex PCR, while the TCRdb copy is restricted to in-frame clones and leaves out a portion. The table records about 50,000 clones, approximately 80% of them present only once. This sample was included in a study of OX40 agonist ivuxolimab in advanced cancers. Study-level background: Patients received ivuxolimab, an intravenous treatment, every 2 weeks at 0.01 to 10 mg/kg.

In germline, CDR1 is SEHNR, CDR2 FQNEAQ (reference sequence). The CDR3 runs to 15 residues. V was pared by 2 bases and J by 5 bases, with 6 bases of the junction left unmatched. This TCR was sampled from an adult with an advanced solid tumor such as melanoma, head and neck, liver or kidney cancer. The sequences come from CD4+ or CD8+ T cells sorted from blood, collected in a trial of the OX40 agonist ivuxolimab. The chain joins TRBV7-9 to TRBJ2-1, with 7 bases that match TRBD1. The CDR3 is CASSLPKQGNNEQFF. The CDR3 nucleotides read TGTGCCAGCAGCTTACCCAAACAGGGGAACAATGAGCAGTTCTTC.